These 10 T cell receptor beta chains share one sample of origin, sequenced in a study of cytomegalovirus exposure and HLA in healthy donors (dated 2017 in TCRdb). Library creation used the immunoSEQ multiplex PCR assay. For the multiplex PCR, a mixture combining 60 forward primers for TCR Vbeta segments and 13 reverse primers for TCR Jbeta segments was used. Imported from immuneACCESS, the table was reduced by TCRdb to in-frame sequences with V and J called. These copies leave out some clones; in studies compared against another copy, an unresolved V gene accounts for under half, and the cause of the remainder is not known. The sample table contains fewer than 250,000 clones; only one count was recorded for approximately 80% of them. The ten largest make up about 1.4% of the sample. The specimen was PBMCs. The receptor set was obtained from a girl aged 10-17 years in good health and CMV-seronegative.

The chain couples TRBV19 to TRBJ1-5; possible D gene TRBD1, 6 bases. V dropped 0 bases and J dropped 8 bases, with 20 bases sitting between them. The germline V gene encodes CDR1 LNHDA and CDR2 SQIVND (reference sequence). CDR3 length: 17 residues. In nucleotides, the CDR3 is TGTGCCAGTAGTATAGAGCCAGGGGCCTCCGACGGGGAGCCCCAGCATTTT. Its protein product is CASSIEPGASDGEPQHF.

This chain links TRBV6-5 with TRBJ1-2; 8 positions match TRBD1. Trimming took 6 bases from V and 4 from J; bases not matched to a gene: 7. CDR1 is MNHEY, CDR2 SVGAGI, per germline. This CDR3 is 14 amino acids long. The DNA of the CDR3 is TGTGCCAGCAGCCCGCGACAGGGGAGCTATGGCTACACCTTC. Translating gives CASSPRQGSYGYTF.

The chain combines TRBV5-1 with TRBJ2-7; 9 bases map to TRBD1. V dropped 3 bases and J dropped 4; count of bases not matched to a gene: 11. The CDR3 extends over 16 amino acids. CDR1 is SGHRS, CDR2 YFSETQ, per germline. CDR3 DNA sequence: TGCGCCAGCAGCTGGGACTGGGACAGGGTTCAATACGAGCAGTACTTC. It encodes CASSWDWDRVQYEQYF.

The chain carries TRBV29-1 and TRBJ2-1, with 9 positions matching TRBD2. Per germline, CDR1 SQVTM and CDR2 ANQGSEA. This CDR3 has 12 amino acids. Trimming at V came to 6 bases and at J to 9 bases, leaving 6 bases not matched to a gene. The CDR3: CSVPSGTAEQFF. CDR3 coding DNA: TGCAGCGTCCCTAGCGGGACGGCTGAGCAGTTCTTC.

The genes are TRBV7-9 and TRBJ1-2; 7 nucleotides line up with TRBD1. Per the germline V gene, CDR1 is SEHNR and CDR2 is FQNEAQ (reference sequence). J was trimmed by 8 bases and V by 4 bases; bases with no gene match: 1. The CDR3 contains 11 residues. CDR3 bases: TGTGCCAGCAGCTACAGGGGCGGCTACACCTTC. It codes for CASSYRGGYTF.

The V gene is TRBV7-2, the J gene TRBJ1-4; 7 bases fit TRBD1. The CDR3 runs 16 residues. The germline CDR1 and CDR2 sequences are SGHTA and FQGNSA. The V segment lost 5 bases and the J segment 2 bases; nucleotides outside the gene matches: 8. DNA of the CDR3: TGTGCCAGCAGCCCTCGACAGGGTGGCACTAATGAAAAACTGTTTTTT. Translating gives CASSPRQGGTNEKLFF.

V and J are TRBV28 and TRBJ2-3; TRBD2 matches at 7 bases. The CDR3 runs 13 residues. The V gene's germline CDR1 is MDHEN and CDR2 SYDVKM. The ends lost 7 bases at V and 2 bases at J; junction bases unmatched: 3. This chain's CDR3 is CASTSGYTDTQYF. As DNA, the CDR3 is TGTGCCAGCACTAGCGGATACACAGATACGCAGTATTTT. Full variable domain (outside the CDR3, taken from reference TRBV28 and TRBJ2-3): DVKVTQSSRYLVKRTGEKVFLECVQDMDHENMFWYRQDPGLGLRLIYFSYDVKMKEKGDIPEGYSVSREKKERFSLILESASTNQTSMYLCASTSGYTDTQYFGPGTRLTVL.

The V gene is TRBV19, the J gene TRBJ2-2; 7 bases are shared with TRBD1. V shed 10 bases and J 4 bases; nucleotides not matched to a gene: 6. Germline CDR1 reads LNHDA; CDR2 reads SQIVND (reference sequence). CDR3 length: 13 amino acids. As DNA, the CDR3 is TGTGCCACCAACAGGGGTTCCACCGGGGAGCTGTTTTTT. It translates to CATNRGSTGELFF.

The chain couples TRBV15 to TRBJ2-1, with D maybe TRBD2 (6 bases). Germline CDR1 and CDR2: LNHNV and YYDKDF (reference sequence). This CDR3 has 14 residues. The V end lost 3 bases, the J end lost 4 bases, and 10 bases lay between the germline ends. CDR3 in DNA: TGTGCCACCAGCAGTTCACGGGGGTACAATGAGCAGTTCTTC. This sequence encodes CATSSSRGYNEQFF.

This clone was recorded only once. The rearrangement uses TRBV19 and TRBJ1-1, with a weak D call TRBD1 (5 bases). V shed 6 bases and J shed 1 base, with 9 bases lying between them. The CDR3 runs 13 residues. Germline loops: CDR1 LNHDA, CDR2 SQIVND (reference sequence). This CDR3 reads CASRTDRNTEAFF. In DNA form, the CDR3 reads TGTGCCAGTAGGACCGACAGGAACACTGAAGCTTTCTTT.